This TCR beta chain came from a study of T cell changes during pregnancy in multiple sclerosis. Losses at the gene ends were 0 bases for V and 10 bases for J; bases not matched to a gene: 5. The CDR3 runs to 15 residues. From germline, CDR1 is MNHNY and CDR2 SVGAGI (reference sequence). Measured with immunoSEQ multiplex PCR; TCRdb has only the in-frame clones, and not every one. Here the sample spans about 44,000 clones, less than 95% being singletons. The rearrangement uses TRBV6-6 and TRBJ1-4; 10 nucleotides align to TRBD1. The receptor's source is a female donor with multiple sclerosis, enrolled in a pregnancy study. The sequencing here drew on CD4+ T cells from peripheral blood mononuclear cells, taken in the third trimester of pregnancy. CDR3 region: CASSYSGQGGGKLFF. DNA of the CDR3: TGTGCCAGCAGTTACTCCGGACAGGGGGGGGGAAAACTGTTTTTT.